The 3 T cell receptor beta chains in this list originate from one sample, sequenced in a study of cytomegalovirus exposure and HLA in healthy donors. The PCR made use of 60 Vbeta and 13 Jbeta primers. Profiled with immunoSEQ multiplex PCR; TCRdb holds only in-frame clones, not every one. Here the sample spans approximately 120,000 clones, over 9.5% being singletons. The sample consisted of PBMCs. These receptors all come from a young woman in good health and CMV-seropositive.

The V call is TRBV5-6, the J call TRBJ1-1; no definite D call. V lost 0 bases and J 6 bases, leaving 9 bases between the germline ends. Germline V gene sequence: CDR1 SGHDT, CDR2 YYEEEE. There are 13 residues in the CDR3. CDR3 residues: CASSLGGAPEAFF. CDR3 bases: TGTGCCAGCAGCTTGGGGGGAGCCCCTGAAGCTTTCTTT.

This clone has just a few counts. This chain uses TRBV27 with TRBJ2-1, with a weak D call TRBD1 (7 bases). CDR1 is MNHEY and CDR2 is SMNVEV in the germline V gene (reference sequence). This CDR3 is 15 amino acids long. Trimming took 6 bases from V and 0 from J, leaving 12 bases between them. This CDR3 is CASSQGGSSYNEQFF. The CDR3 DNA is TGTGCCAGCAGCCAGGGGGGTAGCTCCTACAATGAGCAGTTCTTC.

This rearrangement joins TRBV7-8 to TRBJ2-3, with D tentatively TRBD2 (6 bases). Trimming took 5 bases from V and 1 from J, leaving 16 bases between them. The CDR3 contains 16 residues. In germline, CDR1 is SGHVS, CDR2 FQNEAQ. CDR3 region: CASSPLRREGTDTQYF. The CDR3 DNA sequence: TGTGCCAGCAGCCCACTTAGGAGGGAGGGCACAGATACGCAGTATTTT.